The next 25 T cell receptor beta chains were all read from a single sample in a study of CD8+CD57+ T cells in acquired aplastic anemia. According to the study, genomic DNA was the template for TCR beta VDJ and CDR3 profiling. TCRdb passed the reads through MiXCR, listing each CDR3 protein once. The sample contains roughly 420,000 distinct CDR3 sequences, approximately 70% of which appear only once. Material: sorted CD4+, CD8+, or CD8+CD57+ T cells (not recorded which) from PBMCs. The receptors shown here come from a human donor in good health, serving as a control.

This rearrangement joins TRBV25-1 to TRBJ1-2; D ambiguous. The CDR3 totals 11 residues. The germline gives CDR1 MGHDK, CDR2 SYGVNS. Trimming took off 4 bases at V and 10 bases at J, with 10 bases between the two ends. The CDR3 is CASSGSMVYTF. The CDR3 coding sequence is TGTGCCAGCAGTGGGTCGATGGTCTACACCTTC.

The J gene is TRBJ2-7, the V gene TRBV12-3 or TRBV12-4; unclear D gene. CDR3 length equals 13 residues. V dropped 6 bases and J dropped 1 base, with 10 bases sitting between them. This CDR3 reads CASSAIPSYEQYF. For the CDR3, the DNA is TGTGCCAGCAGCGCAATCCCATCCTACGAGCAGTACTTC.

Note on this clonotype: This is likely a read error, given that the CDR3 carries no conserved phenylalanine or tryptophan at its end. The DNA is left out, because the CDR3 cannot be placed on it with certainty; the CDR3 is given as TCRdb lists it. CDR3 in amino acids: CSAWEVHY. The chain uses TRBV20-1 and TRBJ1-6. Germline V CDR1 and CDR2: DFQATT, SNEGSKA (reference sequence). The CDR3 numbers 8 amino acids, ends counted.

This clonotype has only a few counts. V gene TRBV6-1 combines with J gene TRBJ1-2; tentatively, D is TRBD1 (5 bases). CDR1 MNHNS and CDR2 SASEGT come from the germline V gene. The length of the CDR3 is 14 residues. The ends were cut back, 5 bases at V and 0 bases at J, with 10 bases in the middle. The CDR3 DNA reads TGTGCCAGCAGTTTTCAGGGAGCTAACTATGGCTACACCTTC. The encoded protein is CASSFQGANYGYTF.

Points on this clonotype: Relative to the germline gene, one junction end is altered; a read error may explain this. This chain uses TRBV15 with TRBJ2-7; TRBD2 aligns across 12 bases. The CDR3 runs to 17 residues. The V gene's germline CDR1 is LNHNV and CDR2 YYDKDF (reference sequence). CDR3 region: CVTSRAWTSGTFYEQYF. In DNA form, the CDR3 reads TGTGTCACCAGCAGAGCGTGGACTAGCGGGACGTTCTACGAGCAGTACTTC.

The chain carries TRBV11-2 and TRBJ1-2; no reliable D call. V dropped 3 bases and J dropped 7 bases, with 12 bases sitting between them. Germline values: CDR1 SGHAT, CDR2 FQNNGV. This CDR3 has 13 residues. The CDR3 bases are TGTGCCAGCAGCTTGGGCTCGACCGGTGGCTACACCTTC. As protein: CASSLGSTGGYTF.

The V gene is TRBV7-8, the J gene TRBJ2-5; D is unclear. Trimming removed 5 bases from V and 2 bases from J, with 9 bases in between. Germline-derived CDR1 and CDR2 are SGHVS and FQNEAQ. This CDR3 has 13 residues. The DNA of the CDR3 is TGTGCCAGCAGCCCCGAACGGCAAGAGACCCAGTACTTC. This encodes CASSPERQETQYF. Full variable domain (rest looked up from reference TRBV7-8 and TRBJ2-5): GAGVSQSPRYKVAKRGQDVALRCDPISGHVSLFWYQQALGQGPEFLTYFQNEAQLDKSGLPSDRFFAERPEGSVSTLKIQRTQQEDSAVYLCASSPERQETQYFGPGTRLLVL.

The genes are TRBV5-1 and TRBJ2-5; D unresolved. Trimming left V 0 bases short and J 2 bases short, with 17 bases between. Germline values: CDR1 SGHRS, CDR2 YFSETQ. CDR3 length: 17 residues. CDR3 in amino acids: CASSLAAGENTQETQYF. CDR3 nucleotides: TGCGCCAGCAGCTTGGCGGCAGGAGAAAACACGCAAGAGACCCAGTACTTC. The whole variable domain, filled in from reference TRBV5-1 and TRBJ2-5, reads KAGVTQTPRYLIKTRGQQVTLSCSPISGHRSVSWYQQTPGQGLQFLFEYFSETQRNKGNFPGRFSGRQFSNSRSEMNVSTLELGDSALYLCASSLAAGENTQETQYFGPGTRLLVL.

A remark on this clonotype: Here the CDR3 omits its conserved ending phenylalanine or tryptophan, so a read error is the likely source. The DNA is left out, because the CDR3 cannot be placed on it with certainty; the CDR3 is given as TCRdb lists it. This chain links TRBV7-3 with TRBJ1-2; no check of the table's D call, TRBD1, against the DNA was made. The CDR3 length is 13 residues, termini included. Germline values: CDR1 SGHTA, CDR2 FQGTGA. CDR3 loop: CASSLGSGELFFG.

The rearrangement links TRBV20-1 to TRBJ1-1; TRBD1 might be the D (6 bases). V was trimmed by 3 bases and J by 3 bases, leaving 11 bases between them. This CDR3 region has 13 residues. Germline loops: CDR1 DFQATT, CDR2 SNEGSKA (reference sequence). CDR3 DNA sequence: TGCAGTGCTAGCGGGGGCAGTGACACTGAAGCTTTCTTT. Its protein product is CSASGGSDTEAFF.

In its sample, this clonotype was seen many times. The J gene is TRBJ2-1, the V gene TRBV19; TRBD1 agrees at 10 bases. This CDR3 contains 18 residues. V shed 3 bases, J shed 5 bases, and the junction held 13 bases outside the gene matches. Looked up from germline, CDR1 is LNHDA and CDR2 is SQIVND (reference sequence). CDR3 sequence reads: CASSITGTGVGVNNEQFF. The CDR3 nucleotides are TGTGCCAGTAGTATCACCGGGACAGGGGTGGGAGTTAACAATGAGCAGTTCTTC.

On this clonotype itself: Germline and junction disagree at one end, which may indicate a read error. The CDR3 loop reads CASSAPDSYEQYF. The CDR3 DNA reads TGTGCCAGCAGCGCGCCGGACAGCTACGAGCAGTACTTT. This rearrangement joins TRBV7-2 to TRBJ1-1, with a tentative D call TRBD1 (6 bases). The germline gives CDR1 SGHTA, CDR2 FQGNSA. The CDR3 runs 13 residues.

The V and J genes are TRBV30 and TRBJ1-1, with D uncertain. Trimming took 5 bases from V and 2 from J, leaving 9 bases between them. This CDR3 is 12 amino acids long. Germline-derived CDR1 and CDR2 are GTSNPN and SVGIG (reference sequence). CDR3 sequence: CAWGRANTEAFF. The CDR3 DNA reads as TGTGCCTGGGGGCGGGCTAACACTGAAGCTTTCTTT.

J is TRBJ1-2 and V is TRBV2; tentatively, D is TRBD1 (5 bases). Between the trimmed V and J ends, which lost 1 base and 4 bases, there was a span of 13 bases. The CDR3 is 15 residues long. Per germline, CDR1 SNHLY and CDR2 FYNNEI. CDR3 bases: TGTGCCAGCAGTGAAGATTCAGTCCAGGGCTATGGCTACACCTTC. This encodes CASSEDSVQGYGYTF.

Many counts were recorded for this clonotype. In DNA form, the CDR3 reads TGTGCCAGCAGTGAGGGGACAGGGAAAGGCTATGGCTACACCTTC. It is translated as CASSEGTGKGYGYTF. The chain has TRBV2 and TRBJ1-2; 9 nucleotides align to TRBD1. In germline, CDR1 is SNHLY, CDR2 FYNNEI. There are 15 residues in the CDR3. The trim removed 3 bases at V and 4 bases at J, leaving 6 bases unmatched.

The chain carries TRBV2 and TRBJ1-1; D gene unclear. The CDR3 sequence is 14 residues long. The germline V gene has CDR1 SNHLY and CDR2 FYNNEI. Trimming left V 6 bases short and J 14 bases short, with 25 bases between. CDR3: CASSLQTGITEEFF. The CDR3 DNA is TGTGCCAGCAGCCTGCAAACTGGGATCACTGAGGAGTTCTTT.

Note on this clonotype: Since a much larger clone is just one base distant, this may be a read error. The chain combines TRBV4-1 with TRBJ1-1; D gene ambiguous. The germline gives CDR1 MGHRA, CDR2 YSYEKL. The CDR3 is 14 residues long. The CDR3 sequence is CAGRDGRINTEAFF. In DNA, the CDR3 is TGCGCCGGCAGAGACGGACGGATTAACACTGAAGCTTTCTTT.

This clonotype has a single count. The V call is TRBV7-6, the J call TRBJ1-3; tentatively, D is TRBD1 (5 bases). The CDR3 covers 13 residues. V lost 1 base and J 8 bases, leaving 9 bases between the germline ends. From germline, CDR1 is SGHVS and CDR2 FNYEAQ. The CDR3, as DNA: TGTGCCAGCAGCTTAGTTCAGGGAGACACCATATATTTT. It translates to CASSLVQGDTIYF.

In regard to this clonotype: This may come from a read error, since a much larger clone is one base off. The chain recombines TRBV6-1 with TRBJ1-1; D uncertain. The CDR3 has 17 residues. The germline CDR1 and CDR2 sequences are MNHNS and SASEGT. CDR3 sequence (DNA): TGTGCCAGCAGTAAAGCATGGGCCAGCCCTGTGAACACTGAAGCTTTCTTT. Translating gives CASSKAWASPVNTEAFF.

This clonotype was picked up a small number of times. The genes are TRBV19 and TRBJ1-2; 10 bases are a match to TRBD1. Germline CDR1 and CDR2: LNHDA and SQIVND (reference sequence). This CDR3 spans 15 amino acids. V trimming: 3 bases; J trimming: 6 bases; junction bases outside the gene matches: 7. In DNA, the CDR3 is TGTGCCAGTAGTATTGATCCCGGGACAGGGGATGGCTACACCTTC. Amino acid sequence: CASSIDPGTGDGYTF.

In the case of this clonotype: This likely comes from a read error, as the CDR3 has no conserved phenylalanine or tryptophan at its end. CDR3 coding DNA: TGTGCCAGCAGCTCAGTCAACGAGCAGTACATT. It is translated as CASSSVNEQYI. This chain connects TRBV7-2 to TRBJ2-7; D is unclear. Deletions cut 4 bases from V and 5 bases from J, with 6 bases between. The CDR3 is 11 residues long. Germline lookup yields CDR1 SGHTA and CDR2 FQGNSA.

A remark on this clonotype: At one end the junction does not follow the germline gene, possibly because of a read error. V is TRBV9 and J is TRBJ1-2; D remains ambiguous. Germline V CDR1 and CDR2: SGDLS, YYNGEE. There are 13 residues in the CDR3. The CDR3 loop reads CASRADRNNGDTF. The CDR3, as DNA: TGTGCCAGCAGGGCCGACCGGAACAATGGCGACACCTTC. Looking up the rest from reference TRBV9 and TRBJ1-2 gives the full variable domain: DSGVTQTPKHLITATGQRVTLRCSPRSGDLSVYWYQQSLDQGLQFLIQYYNGEERAKGNILERFSAQQFPDLHSELNLSSLELGDSALYFCASRADRNNGDTFGSGTRLTVV.

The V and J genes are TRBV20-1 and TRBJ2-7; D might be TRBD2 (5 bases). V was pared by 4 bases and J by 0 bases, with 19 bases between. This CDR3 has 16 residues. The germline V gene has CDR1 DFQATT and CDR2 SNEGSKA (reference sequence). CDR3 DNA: TGCAGTGCTACCGTCCACCCCGGGCGGGCCTCCTACGAGCAGTACTTC. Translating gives CSATVHPGRASYEQYF.

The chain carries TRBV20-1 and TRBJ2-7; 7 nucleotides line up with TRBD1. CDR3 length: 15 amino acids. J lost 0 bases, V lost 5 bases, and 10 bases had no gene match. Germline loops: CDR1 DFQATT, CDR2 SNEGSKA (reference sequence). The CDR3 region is CSARSWDSPSYEQYF. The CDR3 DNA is TGCAGTGCTCGTTCGTGGGACAGCCCCTCCTACGAGCAGTACTTC.

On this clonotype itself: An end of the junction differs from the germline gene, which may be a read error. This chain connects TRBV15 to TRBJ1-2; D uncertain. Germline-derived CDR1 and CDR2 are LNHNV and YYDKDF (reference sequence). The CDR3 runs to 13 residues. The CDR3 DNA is TGTGCCAGCAGCCGCGGGGAGAGATGTGGCGAGACCTTC. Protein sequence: CASSRGERCGETF.